This T cell receptor beta chain derives from a study of shared clonotypes between healthy human individuals. As for the study in general: The study drew on two women and a few men aged 18 to 49 as donors.

For each subset, genomic DNA was distributed in equal portions over several immunoSEQ plates. Researchers sequenced unsorted PBMC DNA using ten immunoSEQ deep assay plates. Here immunoSEQ multiplex PCR was the method, and the copy in TCRdb shows in-frame clones only, minus some. The repertoire holds about 470,000 clones, with roughly 83% as singletons. Trimming took off 1 base at V and 7 bases at J, with 10 bases between the two ends. CDR1 and CDR2 from the germline V gene are SQVTM and ANQGSEA. There are 13 residues in the CDR3. The sequence was collected from a woman aged 40-49 years in good health. Some clones in this sample may be carry-over from other donors' samples. The chain is built from TRBV29-1 and TRBJ2-2; D might be TRBD2 (5 bases). Source material: PBMCs. The chain's CDR3 is CSVEGAGGGELFF. The CDR3 region has the DNA TGCAGCGTTGAAGGCGCGGGTGGCGGGGAGCTGTTTTTT.